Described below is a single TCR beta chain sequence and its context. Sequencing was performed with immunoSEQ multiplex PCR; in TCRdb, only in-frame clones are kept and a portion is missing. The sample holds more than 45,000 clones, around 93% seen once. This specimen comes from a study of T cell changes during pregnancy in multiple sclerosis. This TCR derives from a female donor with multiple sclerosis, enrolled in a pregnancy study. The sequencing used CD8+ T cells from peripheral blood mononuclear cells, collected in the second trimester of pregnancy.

CDR3 amino acids: CASSLRVDPYEQYF. In nucleotides, the CDR3 is TGCGCCAGCAGCCTGAGGGTGGACCCCTACGAGCAGTACTTC. The chain links TRBV4-1 to TRBJ2-7; maybe TRBD2 (5 bases). The length of the CDR3 is 14 residues. Trimming took off 4 bases at V and 2 bases at J, with 12 bases between the two ends. CDR1 is MGHRA, CDR2 YSYEKL, per germline.